Listed below are T cell receptor beta chains from one sample, sequenced in a study of PD-L1 blockade in urothelial cancer. Sequencing used immunoSEQ multiplex PCR; TCRdb keeps in-frame clones, though not all of them. The sample has approximately 47,000 clones; 80% to 85% are singletons. This specimen consisted of PBMCs, obtained around atezolizumab (anti-PD-L1) treatment. Receptors originate from a man aged 45-65 years with urothelial cancer. CDR3s include the opening cysteine and the closing phenylalanine or tryptophan.

V: TRBV2; J: TRBJ1-1; CDR3: CASRGGGNTEAFF
V: TRBV6-6; J: TRBJ2-2; CDR3: CASSTGNTGELFF
V: TRBV7-3; J: TRBJ1-1; CDR3: CASSLNGRGFKNTEAFF
V: TRBV4-1; J: TRBJ2-7; CDR3: CASSQVGAGNDNEQYF
V: TRBV5-4; J: TRBJ1-2; CDR3: CASRGQYVGYTF
V: TRBV2; J: TRBJ2-4; CDR3: CASSEDRGLAKNIQYF
V: TRBV5-4; J: TRBJ2-7; CDR3: CASSLRASGIYEQYF
V: TRBV7-2; J: TRBJ1-3; CDR3: CASSLTVGNTIYF
V: TRBV5-4; J: TRBJ1-4; CDR3: CASSLGTGLMGEKLFF
V: TRBV7-8; J: TRBJ2-7; CDR3: CASRNDRGRVYEQYF
V: TRBV6-6; J: TRBJ2-2; CDR3: CASIPRGGPNTGELFF
V: TRBV2; J: TRBJ1-1; CDR3: CASKRDRVFSMNTEAFF
V: TRBV21-1; J: TRBJ1-6; CDR3: CASSTKAEQGYDNSPLHF
V: TRBV6-1; J: TRBJ1-5; CDR3: CASSEVQAEFYSNQPQHF
V: TRBV5-1; J: TRBJ1-4; CDR3: CASSLGVGSDEKLFF
V: TRBV18; J: TRBJ1-2; CDR3: CASSPAGGETYGYTF
V: TRBV6-5; J: TRBJ1-1; CDR3: CASRPGQGISTEAFF
V: TRBV6-1; J: TRBJ1-1; CDR3: CASSVGASMNTEAFF
V: TRBV27; J: TRBJ2-3; CDR3: CASKYLDHSTDTQYF
V: TRBV10-2; J: TRBJ1-6; CDR3: CASSEETDNSPLHF
V: TRBV7-8; J: TRBJ1-2; CDR3: CASSGDSKGYTF
V: TRBV19; J: TRBJ1-1; CDR3: CASSIGRVNTEAFF
V: TRBV2; J: TRBJ2-5; CDR3: CASIYRVQETQYF
V: TRBV6-6; J: TRBJ1-2; CDR3: CASSYSPGTGLGGYTF
V: TRBV19; J: TRBJ2-7; CDR3: CASSEGQGPFYEQYF
V: TRBV5-1; J: TRBJ1-1; CDR3: CASSPTGSDTEAFF
V: TRBV27; J: TRBJ1-1; CDR3: CASSPDGQGPGRFEAFF
V: TRBV28; J: TRBJ1-2; CDR3: CASSFPPPNYGYTF
V: TRBV2; J: TRBJ2-7; CDR3: CASSDLTGLHSYEQYF
V: TRBV4-1; J: TRBJ1-5; CDR3: CASSLSYRDRGNQPQHF
V: TRBV5-4; J: TRBJ2-3; CDR3: CASSAGTSGGARYF
V: TRBV7-8; J: TRBJ1-3; CDR3: CASSLEGQSSGNTIYF
V: TRBV5-1; J: TRBJ2-3; CDR3: CASSSPFRELYTDTQYF
V: TRBV2; J: TRBJ2-2; CDR3: CATRGASGNTGELFF
V: TRBV6-1; J: TRBJ2-1; CDR3: CASSGTGVTYNEQFF
V: TRBV7-6; J: TRBJ1-6; CDR3: CASSSRPNNSPLHF
V: TRBV6-6; J: TRBJ1-1; CDR3: CASSPGRSSYTEAFF
V: TRBV2; J: TRBJ1-2; CDR3: CASSVDRGPNYGYTF
V: TRBV12-5; J: TRBJ1-2; CDR3: CASGASGGGYGYTF
V: TRBV11-2; J: TRBJ2-7; CDR3: CASSLGQISYEQYF
V: TRBV6-1; J: TRBJ1-6; CDR3: CASSERGTGSFNSPLHF
V: TRBV29-1; J: TRBJ2-2; CDR3: CSASLAGGTNTGELFF
V: TRBV7-9; J: TRBJ1-2; CDR3: CASSLDRGNYGYTF
V: TRBV5-1; J: TRBJ2-4; CDR3: CASSSGGTPLAKNIQYF
V: TRBV7-9; J: TRBJ1-1; CDR3: CASSLFGQAEAFF
V: TRBV18; J: TRBJ1-2; CDR3: CASSPGQGRGYTF
V: TRBV7-2; J: TRBJ1-5; CDR3: CASSPGALYQPQHF